This T cell receptor beta chain stems from a study of PD-L1 blockade in urothelial cancer (dated by TCRdb to 2017 to 2019). Study-wide context: Every patient began therapy in about 2014 and was given atezolizumab 1,200 mg intravenously every 3 weeks. Patients had an ECOG performance status of 0 or 1 and had received between 0 and 3 prior chemotherapy regimens. Blood samples were analyzed at two time points: 3 weeks after treatment start (second dose) and 6 weeks after treatment start. Somatic, immune and clinical correlates of response to PD-L1 blockade with atezolizumab in urothelial cancer were the focus of an exploratory multi-omic analysis. About 85% of the 29 patients were males with bladder-origin urothelial cancer, and about 65% of the roughly 30 reported a prior smoking history. Pretreatment tumor samples, along with matched peripheral blood collected serially before and after atezolizumab treatment, underwent TCR sequencing. Durable clinical benefit was defined as progression-free survival longer than 6 months, and TCR features were also tested against progression-free and overall survival. About 10 patients reached durable clinical benefit, while 20 to 25 patients did not. Blood samples gave median yields of around 140,000 T cells and tens of thousands of unique TCRs, along with a median clonality of 0.080. In the same patients who had TCR sequencing, pretreatment tumors also underwent whole exome sequencing and RNA sequencing. Under 30 patients had pretreatment blood TCR-seq, about 24 had at least one posttreatment blood collection, and about 24 had tumor TCR-seq. Findings and caveats that apply to the study as a whole: Improved progression-free and overall survival was associated with having pretreatment peripheral blood TCR clonality below the median. Among patients with durable benefit, tumor-associated TCR clones showed greater expansion in peripheral blood 3 weeks after treatment started (n of about 20, p = 0.022). Because of the small sample size (n ≈ 29) and the many exploratory analyses performed, the results are intended to be regarded as hypothesis-generating.

Concerning this clone itself: Its antigen is still unknown. No much larger clone exists at a distance of one base, and base qualities are not known.

The cohort included about 30 patients with locally advanced or metastatic urothelial carcinoma who were treated at Memorial Sloan Kettering on a trial protocol. Peripheral blood mononuclear cells were collected pretreatment and during treatment, with between 1 and 8 total time points per patient. The Qiagen DNeasy Blood extraction kit was used to purify genomic DNA from total PBMCs and from tumor samples. PBMCs were collected pretreatment and during treatment, and were isolated and stored as previously described. Synthetic TCR analog templates were spiked into each PCR so that absolute template abundance could be estimated from read counts. TCRbeta CDR3 regions were amplified from genomic DNA with bias-controlled V and J gene primers using the immunoSEQ assay. Sequencing of rearranged TCRbeta segments was performed at approximately 20X coverage. Per the original workflow: Sequencing errors were corrected by clustering and CDR3s were annotated against IMGT to assign V, D and J genes. Downstream analyses used only productive TCRbeta rearrangements, leaving out any out-of-frame or stop-codon sequences. To compute clonality, Shannon entropy was normalized by the log of the number of unique productive sequences and then subtracted from one. Clones differing between time points or between blood and tumor were identified using Fisher's exact test with Benjamini-Hochberg correction, with an adjusted p below 0.01 applied as the threshold. Drawn from immuneACCESS, this table holds only the in-frame rearrangements with V and J called that TCRdb kept. Clones are partly lost; checked studies trace under half to an unresolved V gene and leave the rest unexplained. V and J calls and clone size are those listed in that table; D and trimming were worked out from the DNA. The table for this sample lists some 77,000 clones; 75% to 90% of them were counted only once. About 6% of the sample is held by the ten biggest clonotypes.

The germline V gene sets CDR1 to SGHRS and CDR2 to YFSETQ. Its CDR3 holds 13 amino acids, cysteine through phenylalanine. Only the CDR3 part of the read is kept: 39 bases, read in frame from the first base. V is pared back by 5 bases and J by 5 bases, with 13 bases lying between the germline termini. This clonotype originated in a woman between 65 and 79 years old with urothelial cancer. Recombination joined TRBV5-1 with TRBJ2-5, with TRBD1 perhaps the D gene, on 7 matching bases. Sequencing used PBMCs, obtained around atezolizumab (anti-PD-L1) treatment. In nucleotide form, the sequence is TGCGCCAGCAGGGAGGGACAGCTTGAGACCCAGTACTTC. This yields the protein CASREGQLETQYF. With the rest looked up from the reference TRBV5-1 and TRBJ2-5 genes rather than sequenced, the full variable domain is KAGVTQTPRYLIKTRGQQVTLSCSPISGHRSVSWYQQTPGQGLQFLFEYFSETQRNKGNFPGRFSGRQFSNSRSEMNVSTLELGDSALYLCASREGQLETQYFGPGTRLLVL.